Listed below are T cell receptor beta chains from one sample, sequenced in a study of shared clonotypes between healthy human individuals. TCRdb's copy holds only in-frame clones and misses some; the assay was immunoSEQ multiplex PCR. The data show over a million clones, approximately 80% seen once. The specimen was memory CD4+ T cells from PBMCs. Receptor source: a man aged 18 to 30 in good health. Some clones in this sample may be carry-over from other donors' samples. CDR3s include the opening cysteine and the closing phenylalanine or tryptophan. D genes are given only for firm matches. Some rows mark clone size as missing; the rest say once, few, many or name a class of expanded clone.

>TRBD1|few|TRBV30|TRBJ2-4
TGTGCCTGGAGCGACCGGGACAGGGCTTTCAAAAACATTCAGTACTTC
CAWSDRDRAFKNIQYF
>NA|NA|TRBV20-1|TRBJ2-7
TGCAGTGCCATAGGACAGATCGAGCAGTACTTC
CSAIGQIEQYF
>NA|NA|TRBV7-9|TRBJ2-1
TGTGCCAGCAGCTTAGGGGGACTCTCCTCAGAGCAGTTCTTC
CASSLGGLSSEQFF
>TRBD2|NA|TRBV10-3|TRBJ2-1
TGTGCCATCAGGCCCGGGACTAGCGGGAGTCCTGAGCAGTTCTTC
CAIRPGTSGSPEQFF
>TRBD1|NA|TRBV30|TRBJ1-5
TGTGCCTGGAGTGTAGGGGGACAGGGTAGCAATCAGCCCCAGCATTTT
CAWSVGGQGSNQPQHF
>NA|many|TRBV5-4|TRBJ2-7
TGTGCCAGCAGCCGCCGCGGGAACGGAGACGAGCAGTACTTC
CASSRRGNGDEQYF
>NA|NA|TRBV28|TRBJ2-7
TGTGCCAGCAGTCCACCATTCTACGAGCAGTACTTC
CASSPPFYEQYF
>TRBD2|NA|TRBV7-9|TRBJ2-7
TGTGCCAGCAGTTTTACTAGCGTATCCTACGAGCAGTACTTC
CASSFTSVSYEQYF
>NA|once|TRBV5-1|TRBJ2-6
TGCGCCAGCAGGGAAGATACTGGGGCCAACGTCCTGACTTTC
CASREDTGANVLTF
>NA|NA|TRBV18|TRBJ1-2
TGTGCCAGCTCACCAACGGGGAACTATGGCTACACCTTC
CASSPTGNYGYTF
>NA|NA|TRBV2|TRBJ1-5
TGTGCCAGCAGTGAAGCGCTTCGGGACGGATCCCAGCATTTT
CASSEALRDGSQHF
>NA|NA|TRBV19|TRBJ2-7
TGTGCCAGTAGTATAGCAGCAACCCTCTCCTACGAGCAGTACTTC
CASSIAATLSYEQYF
>NA|NA|TRBV28|TRBJ1-3
TGTGCCAGCAGTTTATGGCACCTTGGTCAAGAGGCCATATATTTT
CASSLWHLGQEAIYF
>TRBD2|once|TRBV9|TRBJ2-3
TGTGCCAGCAGCGGCGCTAGGTCGGCGGGAGTAGCCACAGATACGCAGTATTTT
CASSGARSAGVATDTQYF
>NA|many|TRBV4-2|TRBJ1-3
TGTGCCAGCAGCCAAGGTCGGTGGGAGGGCGACACCATATATTTT
CASSQGRWEGDTIYF
>NA|NA|TRBV6-5|TRBJ2-2
TGTGCCAGCGGGCGGGGAATGAACACCGGGGAGCTGTTTTTT
CASGRGMNTGELFF
>NA|NA|TRBV19|TRBJ2-6
TGTGCCAGTAGTCGGAGGGTAACTCCAGAACTTATCGGGGCCAACGTCCTGACTTTC
CASSRRVTPELIGANVLTF
>TRBD1|NA|TRBV7-2|TRBJ1-5
TGTGCCAGCAGCCCAGGACAGGGGGCACAGCCCCAGCATTTT
CASSPGQGAQPQHF
>NA|many|TRBV27|TRBJ2-1
TGTCCCCCGACGAGGGGGGGTGATGAGCAGTTCTTC
CPPTRGGDEQFF
>NA|once|TRBV18|TRBJ2-2
TGTGCCAGCTCACCGGGGGGAACCGGGGAGCTGTTTTTT
CASSPGGTGELFF
>NA|NA|TRBV30|TRBJ1-5
TGTGCCTGGGCCTACAATAGCAATCAGCCCCAGCATTTT
CAWAYNSNQPQHF
>NA|NA|TRBV6-6|TRBJ2-1
TGTGCCACCTCGAGGTCCCACAATAATGAGCAGTTCTTC
CATSRSHNNEQFF
>NA|NA|TRBV12-2|TRBJ2-1
TGTGCAAGTCTCCACCATGAGCAGTTCTTC
CASLHHEQFF
>TRBD2|NA|TRBV10-3|TRBJ2-4
TGTGCCTCTAAAGGGACTAGCGGTGCCAAAAACATTCAGTACTTC
CASKGTSGAKNIQYF
>NA|NA|TRBV10-1|TRBJ2-3
TGCGCCAAGGGATTCATACACCGATTCTCCACAGATACGCAGTATTTT
CAKGFIHRFSTDTQYF
>NA|NA|TRBV20-1|TRBJ2-2
TGCAGTGCTAGAGGGTCCGGGGAGCTGTTTTTT
CSARGSGELFF
>TRBD2|NA|TRBV15|TRBJ2-1
TGTGCCACCAGCAGAGATCGGGGACTAGCGGGAGCGCCCTCCAACAATGAGCAGTTCTTC
CATSRDRGLAGAPSNNEQFF
>NA|NA|TRBV4-3|TRBJ1-1
TGCGCCAGCAGCCTATCCATGAACACTGAAGCTTTCTTT
CASSLSMNTEAFF
>NA|once|TRBV27|TRBJ1-2
TGTGCCAGCAGTTTATCATTTGGGTGGTATGGCTACACCTTC
CASSLSFGWYGYTF
>NA|NA|TRBV7-2|TRBJ2-7
TGTGCCAGCAGCCAGAATTGGTGGGCTGAGCAGTACTTC
CASSQNWWAEQYF
>NA|NA|TRBV4-2|TRBJ1-1
TGTGCCAGCAGCCAAGGGGGGTCCATCGCTGAAGCTTTCTTT
CASSQGGSIAEAFF
>NA|NA|TRBV7-8|TRBJ1-1
TGTGCCAGCAGCTTAGTTCTGGGGGGTCCTGAAGCTTTCTTT
CASSLVLGGPEAFF
>TRBD2|few|TRBV6-1|TRBJ2-5
TGTGCTACCGCGGGAGGGGGCCCAGAGACCCAGTACTTC
CATAGGGPETQYF
>NA|NA|TRBV15|TRBJ2-1
TGTGCCACCAGCAGAGCTCTAGATTCCAATGAGCAGTTCTTC
CATSRALDSNEQFF
>NA|NA|TRBV11-1|TRBJ2-7
TGTGCCAGCAGCCCAGAGGTACTCCTGACCTCCTACGAGCAGTACTTC
CASSPEVLLTSYEQYF
>TRBD2|NA|TRBV7-3|TRBJ2-5
TGTGCCAGCAGCTTAATAGCGGGAGGGCCCTCAGAGACCCAGTACTTC
CASSLIAGGPSETQYF
>TRBD1|NA|TRBV5-1|TRBJ2-4
TGCGCCAGCAGCTCTGGACAGGGGGCATTTCAACACATTCAGTACTTC
CASSSGQGAFQHIQYF
>NA|NA|TRBV7-8|TRBJ2-1
TGTGCCAGCAGCCGCAGCGGAGGTACTTACAATGAGCAGTTCTTC
CASSRSGGTYNEQFF
>NA|few|TRBV2|TRBJ2-1
TGTGCCAGCAGTCCCAGAGGTGGTGAGCAGTTCTTC
CASSPRGGEQFF
>TRBD1|NA|TRBV7-2|TRBJ2-7
TGTGCCAGCAGCTCCCGGACAGGGATCGTCCTAAGCTCCTACGAGCAGTACTTC
CASSSRTGIVLSSYEQYF
>NA|NA|TRBV2|TRBJ1-1
TGTGCCAGCCGGGCGAACGGGAACACTGAAGCTTTCTTT
CASRANGNTEAFF
>NA|NA|TRBV7-7|TRBJ2-1
TGTGCCAGCAGCTTAGCTGAGGGGAGAGCCAATGAGCAGTTCTTC
CASSLAEGRANEQFF
>NA|NA|TRBV27|TRBJ2-2
TGTGCCAGCAGCCAACTATCGATACTGACCGGGGAGCTGTTTTTT
CASSQLSILTGELFF
>NA|NA|TRBV14|TRBJ2-4
TGTGCCAGCAGCCAAGCCTACGAAAACATTCAGTACTTC
CASSQAYENIQYF
>NA|NA|TRBV5-1|TRBJ2-3
TGCGCCAGCAGCCCGAAAGGGGGTTACACAGATACGCAGTATTTT
CASSPKGGYTDTQYF
>TRBD2|NA|TRBV29-1|TRBJ2-7
TGCAGCATATTACTAGCGGACAGCTCCTACGAGCAGTACTTC
CSILLADSSYEQYF
>NA|NA|TRBV5-1|TRBJ2-1
TGCGCCAGCAGCTTGGGAGGCGGGAATTACGCCTACAATGAGCAGTTCTTC
CASSLGGGNYAYNEQFF
>NA|NA|TRBV7-8|TRBJ1-4
TGTGCCAGCAGCTCCTTATTGGGAAAACTGTTTTTT
CASSSLLGKLFF
>TRBD2|NA|TRBV6-1|TRBJ2-1
TGTGCCAGCAGTGAGGGACTAGCGGGAGCCAATGAGCAGTTCTTC
CASSEGLAGANEQFF